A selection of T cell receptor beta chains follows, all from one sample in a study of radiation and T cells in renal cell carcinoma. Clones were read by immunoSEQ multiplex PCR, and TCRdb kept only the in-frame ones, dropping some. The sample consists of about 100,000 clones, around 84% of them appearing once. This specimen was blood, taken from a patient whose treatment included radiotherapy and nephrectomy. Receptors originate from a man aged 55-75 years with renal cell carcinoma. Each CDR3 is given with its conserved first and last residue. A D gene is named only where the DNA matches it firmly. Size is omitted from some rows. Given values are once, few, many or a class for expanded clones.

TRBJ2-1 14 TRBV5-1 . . TGCGCCAGCAGCTTGAGCTCTCCCCTGGATGAGCAGTTCTTC CASSLSSPLDEQFF
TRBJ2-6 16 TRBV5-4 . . TGTGCCAGCAGCCCTTTCGGGTCCGGTGGGGCCAACGTCCTGACTTTC CASSPFGSGGANVLTF
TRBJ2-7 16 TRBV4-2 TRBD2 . TGTGCCAGCAGCCAAGAGGGACTAGCGGACTCCTACGAGCAGTACTTC CASSQEGLADSYEQYF
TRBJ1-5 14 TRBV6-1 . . TGTGCCAGCACCTTGGTGGGTAGCAATCAGCCCCAGCATTTT CASTLVGSNQPQHF
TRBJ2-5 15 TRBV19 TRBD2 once TGTGCCAGTAGTACCTTGGGCGGGAGAGGAGAGACCCAGTACTTC CASSTLGGRGETQYF
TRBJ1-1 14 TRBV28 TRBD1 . TGTGCCAGCAGCACGGGACAGATGAACACTGAAGCTTTCTTT CASSTGQMNTEAFF
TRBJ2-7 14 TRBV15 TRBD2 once TGTGCCACCAGCAGAGGGGGGGGAACTTTTGAGCAGTACTTC CATSRGGGTFEQYF
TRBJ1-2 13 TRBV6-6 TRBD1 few TGTGCCAGCAGTCCAGGGACAGTGCCCGGCTACACCTTC CASSPGTVPGYTF
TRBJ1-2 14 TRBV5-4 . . TGTGCCAGCAGCCCGACAGGCCTAAACTATGGCTACACCTTC CASSPTGLNYGYTF
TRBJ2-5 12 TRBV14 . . TGTGCCAGCAGCCAGGGAGGAATGACCCAGTACTTC CASSQGGMTQYF
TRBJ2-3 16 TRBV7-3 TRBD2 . TGTGCCAGCAGCGTCCTAGCGGGTTTAAGCACAGATACGCAGTATTTT CASSVLAGLSTDTQYF
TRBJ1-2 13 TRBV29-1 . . TGCAGCGTTTCAGATTCCCCGGGCTATGGCTACACCTTC CSVSDSPGYGYTF